The 15 T cell receptor beta chains reported below all come from one sample, sequenced in a study of blood T cell repertoires in COVID-19. Some clones are missing from TCRdb's copy, which holds only in-frame ones; the method was immunoSEQ multiplex PCR. The sample yields roughly 190,000 clones, roughly 84% seen once. What was sequenced was PBMCs or T cells enriched from blood (not recorded which). These receptor sequences come from a young woman who had been exposed to COVID-19.

This chain uses TRBV7-9 with TRBJ2-7; the D gene is possibly TRBD2 (6 bases). The CDR3 consists of 16 residues. Germline V gene lookup returns CDR1 SEHNR and CDR2 FQNEAQ (reference sequence). V lost 4 bases to trimming and J lost 4 bases, with 20 bases between them. The CDR3 DNA is TGTGCCAGCAGCTCCGATGCCGGGGGTCCCCGTTACGAGCAGTACTTC. The encoded protein is CASSSDAGGPRYEQYF.

The gene calls are TRBV3-1 (or the pseudogene TRBV3-2) and TRBJ2-5, with D perhaps TRBD2 (7 bases). This CDR3 is built from 14 residues. Germline CDR1 and CDR2: LGHDT and YNNKEL (reference sequence). V lost 7 bases to trimming and J lost 5 bases, with 17 bases between them. The CDR3 loop is CASKGPGGHETQYF. CDR3 DNA sequence: TGTGCCAGCAAAGGTCCGGGGGGCCACGAGACCCAGTACTTC.

The chain links TRBV29-1 to TRBJ1-3, with D possibly TRBD1 on 6 matching bases. Germline assignment: CDR1 SQVTM and CDR2 ANQGSEA. Trimming pared 7 bases from V and 4 bases from J, leaving 11 bases between. The CDR3 contains 12 residues. The CDR3 region has the DNA TGCAGCGCGGTGGGGGCGGGAAACACCATATATTTT. This translates into CSAVGAGNTIYF.

CDR3 coding DNA: TGTGCCAGCAGCTACACAGGGGCCGGGGAGCTGTTTTTT. Translating gives CASSYTGAGELFF. The rearrangement joins TRBV7-9 to TRBJ2-2; 7 bases match TRBD1. Germline V gene data show CDR1 as SEHNR and CDR2 as FQNEAQ (reference sequence). The trim removed 4 bases at V and 6 bases at J, leaving 2 bases unmatched. This CDR3 has 13 residues.

The chain uses TRBV4-1 and TRBJ1-4, with 11 bases identical to TRBD1. Germline V CDR1 and CDR2: MGHRA, YSYEKL. The junction had 7 bases not matched to a gene; V was cut back by 3 bases and J by 7 bases. This CDR3 spans 16 amino acids. The CDR3 DNA reads TGCGCCAGCAGCCAGTGGCCGGGACAGGGGGGTGAAAAACTGTTTTTT. Translated: CASSQWPGQGGEKLFF.

V is TRBV11-3 and J is TRBJ2-1; the D gene is possibly TRBD1 (6 bases). Germline V lookup: CDR1 SGHNT, CDR2 YENEEA. V lost 5 bases, J lost 0 bases, and 20 bases lay in between. The CDR3 has 18 amino acids. The CDR3 sequence: CASSPSLGGRGSYNEQFF. The CDR3 nucleotides read TGTGCCAGCAGCCCGAGTTTGGGTGGCAGGGGCTCCTACAATGAGCAGTTCTTC.

The rearrangement links TRBV6-2 or TRBV6-3 to TRBJ2-3; 7 positions agree with TRBD1. Germline CDR1 reads MNHEY; CDR2 reads SVGEGT. The junction had 13 bases not matched to a gene; V was cut back by 5 bases and J by 2 bases. The CDR3 is 17 residues long. The CDR3 nucleotides read TGTGCCAGCAGTCAACTTGGGACAGCTCATCCCACAGATACGCAGTATTTT. This codes for CASSQLGTAHPTDTQYF.

The V and J genes are TRBV4-2 and TRBJ1-6, with D unclear. The CDR3 extends over 14 amino acids. V lost 0 bases and J lost 9, with 9 bases in between. CDR1 is LGHNA and CDR2 is YNFKEQ in the germline V gene. The CDR3 nucleotides read TGTGCCAGCAGCCAAGACAGGCGGGGTTCACCCCTCCACTTT. It specifies CASSQDRRGSPLHF.

A single count supports this clone. The chain joins TRBV6-5 to TRBJ2-7; no reliable D call. From germline, CDR1 is MNHEY and CDR2 SVGAGI. The CDR3 is made up of 11 amino acids. The V and J ends lost 7 bases and 3 bases respectively, with 7 bases between them. The CDR3 nucleotides read TGTGCCAGCACCGACAACTACGAGCAGTACTTC. Its protein is CASTDNYEQYF.

The rearrangement joins TRBV7-9 to TRBJ2-1, with D hard to call. CDR3 length: 16 amino acids. Germline lookup yields CDR1 SEHNR and CDR2 FQNEAQ (reference sequence). Trimming pared 5 bases from V and 3 bases from J, leaving 17 bases between. The CDR3 region is CASSRMTSIIYNEQFF. The DNA of the CDR3 is TGTGCCAGCAGCCGCATGACAAGTATCATCTACAATGAGCAGTTCTTC. Together with reference TRBV7-9 and TRBJ2-1, the CDR3 gives the full variable domain: DTGVSQNPRHKITKRGQNVTFRCDPISEHNRLYWYRQTLGQGPEFLTYFQNEAQLEKSRLLSDRFSAERPKGSFSTLEIQRTEQGDSAMYLCASSRMTSIIYNEQFFGPGTRLTVL.

In DNA form, the CDR3 reads TGTGCCAGCAGCCAATACCGGGACAGGGGATCCGGGGAGCTGTTTTTT. Translation gives CASSQYRDRGSGELFF. The chain carries TRBV14 and TRBJ2-2; TRBD1 matches 10 bases. This CDR3 comprises 16 residues. Germline CDR1 reads SGHDN; CDR2 reads FVKESK. The V segment lost 2 bases and the J segment 6 bases; nucleotides outside the gene matches: 6.

This clone was seen only a few times. The chain couples TRBV29-1 to TRBJ1-2; 7 nucleotides match TRBD1. The V and J ends lost 2 bases and 7 bases, in that order; junction bases with no gene match: 7. CDR1 SQVTM and CDR2 ANQGSEA come from the germline V gene. This CDR3 has 13 residues. The CDR3 DNA reads TGCAGCGTTGAACCCCGACAGGGCATTGGCTACACCTTC. It codes for CSVEPRQGIGYTF.

CDR3 sequence: CASSAPNGTRSYEQYF. CDR3 bases: TGTGCCAGCAGCGCACCCAACGGGACACGATCCTACGAGCAGTACTTC. The chain links TRBV9 to TRBJ2-7; D may be TRBD1 (6 bases). Germline CDR1 and CDR2: SGDLS and YYNGEE. The length of the CDR3 is 16 residues. Trimming pared 3 bases from V and 1 base from J, leaving 17 bases between.

V is TRBV24-1 and J is TRBJ1-3; D is ambiguous. This CDR3 comprises 17 residues. CDR1 is KGHDR and CDR2 is SFDVKD in the germline V gene. Trimming cost V 6 bases and J 4 bases, with 21 bases left between them. CDR3 amino acids: CATSRDSLLLGGNTIYF. The CDR3 DNA reads as TGTGCCACCAGTCGGGATTCTCTTCTTCTGGGGGGAAACACCATATATTTT.

This chain joins TRBV2 and TRBJ1-4; D may be TRBD1 (5 bases). V dropped 4 bases and J dropped 12 bases, with 9 bases sitting between them. The CDR3 is made up of 11 amino acids. Germline V gene lookup returns CDR1 SNHLY and CDR2 FYNNEI. The CDR3, as DNA: TGTGCCAGCAGTGGGGGCCCACAACTGTTTTTT. It is translated as CASSGGPQLFF.